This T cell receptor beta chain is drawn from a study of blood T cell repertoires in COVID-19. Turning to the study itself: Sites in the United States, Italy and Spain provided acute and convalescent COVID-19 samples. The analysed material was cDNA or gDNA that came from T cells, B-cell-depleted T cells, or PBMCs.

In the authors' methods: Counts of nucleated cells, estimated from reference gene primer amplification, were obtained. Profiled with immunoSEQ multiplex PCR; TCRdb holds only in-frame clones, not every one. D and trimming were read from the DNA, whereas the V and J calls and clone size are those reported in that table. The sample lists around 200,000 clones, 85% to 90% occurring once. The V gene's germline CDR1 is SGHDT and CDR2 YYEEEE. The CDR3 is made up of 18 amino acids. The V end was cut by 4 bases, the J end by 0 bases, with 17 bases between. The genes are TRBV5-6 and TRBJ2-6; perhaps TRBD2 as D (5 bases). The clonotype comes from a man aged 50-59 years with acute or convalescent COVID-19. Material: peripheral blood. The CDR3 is CASSPPVRASSGANVLTF. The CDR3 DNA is TGTGCCAGCAGCCCCCCAGTGAGGGCTTCCTCTGGGGCCAACGTCCTGACTTTC.